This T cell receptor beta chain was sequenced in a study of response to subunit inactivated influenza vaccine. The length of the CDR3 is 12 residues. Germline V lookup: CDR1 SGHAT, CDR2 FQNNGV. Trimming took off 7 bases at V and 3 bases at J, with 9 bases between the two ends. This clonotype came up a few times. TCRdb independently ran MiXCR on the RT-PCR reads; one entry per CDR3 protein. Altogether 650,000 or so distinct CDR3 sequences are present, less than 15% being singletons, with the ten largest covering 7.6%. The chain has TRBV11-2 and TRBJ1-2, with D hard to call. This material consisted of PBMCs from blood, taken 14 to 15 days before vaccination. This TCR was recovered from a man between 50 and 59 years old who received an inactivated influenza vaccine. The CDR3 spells CASTKPDYGYTF. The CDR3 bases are TGTGCCAGCACCAAGCCCGACTATGGCTACACCTTC.